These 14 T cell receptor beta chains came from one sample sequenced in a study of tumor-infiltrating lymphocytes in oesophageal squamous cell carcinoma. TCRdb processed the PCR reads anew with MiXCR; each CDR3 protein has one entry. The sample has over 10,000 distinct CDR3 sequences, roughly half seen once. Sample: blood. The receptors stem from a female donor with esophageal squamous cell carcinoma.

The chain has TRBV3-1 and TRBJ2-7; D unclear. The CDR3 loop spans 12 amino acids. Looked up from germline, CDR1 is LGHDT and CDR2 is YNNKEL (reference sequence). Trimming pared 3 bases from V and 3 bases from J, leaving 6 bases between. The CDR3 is CASSHLYYEQYF. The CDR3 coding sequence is TGTGCCAGCAGCCACCTTTACTACGAGCAGTACTTC.

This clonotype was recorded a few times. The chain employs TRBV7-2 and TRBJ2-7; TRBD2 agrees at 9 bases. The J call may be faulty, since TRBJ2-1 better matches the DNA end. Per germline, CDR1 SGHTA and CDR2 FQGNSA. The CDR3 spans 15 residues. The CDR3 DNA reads TGTGCCAGCAGCCCAGCCCCTAGCGGGATGGGTGAGCAGTTCTTC. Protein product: CASSPAPSGMGEQFF.

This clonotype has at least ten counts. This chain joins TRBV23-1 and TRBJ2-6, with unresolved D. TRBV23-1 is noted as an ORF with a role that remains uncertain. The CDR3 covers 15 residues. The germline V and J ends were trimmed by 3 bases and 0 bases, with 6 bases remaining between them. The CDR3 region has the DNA TGCGCCAGCAGTCAGGAGAACTCTGGGGCCAACGTCCTGACTTTC. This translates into CASSQENSGANVLTF.

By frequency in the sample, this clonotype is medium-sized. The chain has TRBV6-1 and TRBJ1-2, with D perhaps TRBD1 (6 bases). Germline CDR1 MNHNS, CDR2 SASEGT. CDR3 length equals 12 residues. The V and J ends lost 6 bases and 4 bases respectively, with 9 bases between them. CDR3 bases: TGTGCCAGCAGGACAGGCTCCTATGGCTACACCTTC. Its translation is CASRTGSYGYTF.

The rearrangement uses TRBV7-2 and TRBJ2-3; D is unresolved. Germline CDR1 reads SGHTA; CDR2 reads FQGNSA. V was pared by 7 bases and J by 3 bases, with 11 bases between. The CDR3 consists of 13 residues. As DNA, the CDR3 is TGTGCCAGCACCTATAAGCCTACAGATACGCAGTATTTT. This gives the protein CASTYKPTDTQYF. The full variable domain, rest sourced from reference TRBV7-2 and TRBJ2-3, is GAGVSQSPSNKVTEKGKDVELRCDPISGHTALYWYRQSLGQGLEFLIYFQGNSAPDKSGLPSDRFSAERTGGSVSTLTIQRTQQEDSAVYLCASTYKPTDTQYFGPGTRLTVL.

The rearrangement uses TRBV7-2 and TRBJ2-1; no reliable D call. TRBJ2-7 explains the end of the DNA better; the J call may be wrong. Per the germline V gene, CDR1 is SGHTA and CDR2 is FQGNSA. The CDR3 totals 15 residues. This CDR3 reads CASSLTTKPSYEQYF. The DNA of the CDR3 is TGTGCCAGCAGCTTAACAACAAAACCCTCCTACGAGCAGTACTTC.

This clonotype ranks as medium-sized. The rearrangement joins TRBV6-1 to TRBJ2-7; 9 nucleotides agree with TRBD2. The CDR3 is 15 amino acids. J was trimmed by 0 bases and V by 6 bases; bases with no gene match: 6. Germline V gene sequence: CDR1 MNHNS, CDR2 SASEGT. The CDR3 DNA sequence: TGTGCCAGCAGCCAGGGACTAGCTGCCTCCTACGAGCAGTACTTC. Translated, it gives CASSQGLAASYEQYF.

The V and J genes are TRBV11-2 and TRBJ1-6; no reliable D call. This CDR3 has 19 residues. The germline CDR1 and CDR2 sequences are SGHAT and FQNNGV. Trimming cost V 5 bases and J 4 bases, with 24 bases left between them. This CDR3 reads CASSPFRGSSRLYNSPLHF. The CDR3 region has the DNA TGTGCCAGCAGCCCCTTCAGAGGGTCGTCGCGCCTTTATAATTCACCCCTCCACTTT.

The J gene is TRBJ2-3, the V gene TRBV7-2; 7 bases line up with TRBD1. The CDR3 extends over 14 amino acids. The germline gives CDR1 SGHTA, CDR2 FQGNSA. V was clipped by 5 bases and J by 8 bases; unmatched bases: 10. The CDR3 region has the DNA TGTGCCAGCAGCGGGAAGGGGGCAATATTTACGCAGTATTTT. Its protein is CASSGKGAIFTQYF.

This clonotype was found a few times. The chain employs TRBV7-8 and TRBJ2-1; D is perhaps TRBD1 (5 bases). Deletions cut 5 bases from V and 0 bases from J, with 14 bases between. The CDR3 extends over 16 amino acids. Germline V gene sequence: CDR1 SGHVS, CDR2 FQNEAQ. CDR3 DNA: TGTGCCAGCAGCCGCAAGGGGCCAAACTCCTACAATGAGCAGTTCTTC. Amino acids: CASSRKGPNSYNEQFF.

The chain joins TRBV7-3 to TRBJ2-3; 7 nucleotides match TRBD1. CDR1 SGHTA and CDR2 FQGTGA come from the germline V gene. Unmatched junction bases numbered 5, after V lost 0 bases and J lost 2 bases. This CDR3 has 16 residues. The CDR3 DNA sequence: TGTGCCAGCAGCTTAACACCGGGACAGACCACAGATACGCAGTATTTT. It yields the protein CASSLTPGQTTDTQYF.

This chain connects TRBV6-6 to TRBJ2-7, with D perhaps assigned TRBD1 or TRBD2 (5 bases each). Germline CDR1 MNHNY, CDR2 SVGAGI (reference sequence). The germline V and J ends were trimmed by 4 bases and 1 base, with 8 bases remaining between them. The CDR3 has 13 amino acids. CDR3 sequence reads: CASSWDRSYEQYF. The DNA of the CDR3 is TGTGCCAGCAGTTGGGACCGATCCTACGAGCAGTACTTC.

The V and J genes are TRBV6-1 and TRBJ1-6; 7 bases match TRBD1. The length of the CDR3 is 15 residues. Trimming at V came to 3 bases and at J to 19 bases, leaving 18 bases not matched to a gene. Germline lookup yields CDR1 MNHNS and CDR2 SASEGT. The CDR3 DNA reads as TGTGCCAGCAGTGATCCGATCAGGGGGTCCTACGAGCAGCACTTT. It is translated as CASSDPIRGSYEQHF.

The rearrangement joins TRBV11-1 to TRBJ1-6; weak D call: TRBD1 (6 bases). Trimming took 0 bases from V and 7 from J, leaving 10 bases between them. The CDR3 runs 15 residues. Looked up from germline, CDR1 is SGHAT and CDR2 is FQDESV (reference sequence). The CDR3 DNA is TGTGCCAGCAGCTTAGCGGCAGGGGAGAATTCACCCCTCCACTTT. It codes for CASSLAAGENSPLHF. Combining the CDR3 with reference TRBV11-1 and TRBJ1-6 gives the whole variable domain EAEVAQSPRYKITEKSQAVAFWCDPISGHATLYWYRQILGQGPELLVQFQDESVVDDSQLPKDRFSAERLKGVDSTLKIQPAELGDSAMYLCASSLAAGENSPLHFGNGTRLTVT.